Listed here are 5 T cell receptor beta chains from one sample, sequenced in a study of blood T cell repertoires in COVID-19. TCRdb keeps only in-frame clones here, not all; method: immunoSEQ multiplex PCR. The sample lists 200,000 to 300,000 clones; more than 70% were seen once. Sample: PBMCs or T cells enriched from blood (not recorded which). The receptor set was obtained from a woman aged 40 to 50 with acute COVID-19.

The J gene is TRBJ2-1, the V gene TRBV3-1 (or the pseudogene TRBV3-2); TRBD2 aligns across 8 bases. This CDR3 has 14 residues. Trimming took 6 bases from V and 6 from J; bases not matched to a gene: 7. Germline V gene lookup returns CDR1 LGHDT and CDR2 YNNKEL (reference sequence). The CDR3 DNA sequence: TGTGCCAGCAGGGGACTAGTAAGGAGCAATGAGCAGTTCTTC. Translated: CASRGLVRSNEQFF.

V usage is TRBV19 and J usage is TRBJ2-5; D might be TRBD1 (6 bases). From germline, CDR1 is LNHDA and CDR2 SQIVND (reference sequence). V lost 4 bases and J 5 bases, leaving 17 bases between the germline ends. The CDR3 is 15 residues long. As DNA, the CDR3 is TGTGCCAGTAGTACCCCGGGACCCCAGGGGGAGACCCAGTACTTC. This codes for CASSTPGPQGETQYF.

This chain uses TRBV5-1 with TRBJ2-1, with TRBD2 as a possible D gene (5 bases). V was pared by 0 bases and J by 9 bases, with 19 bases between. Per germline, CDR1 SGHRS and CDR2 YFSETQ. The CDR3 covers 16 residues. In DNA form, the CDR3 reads TGCGCCAGCAGCTTGGGGGCTAGCACCATCTCGGGTGAGCAGTTCTTC. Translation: CASSLGASTISGEQFF.

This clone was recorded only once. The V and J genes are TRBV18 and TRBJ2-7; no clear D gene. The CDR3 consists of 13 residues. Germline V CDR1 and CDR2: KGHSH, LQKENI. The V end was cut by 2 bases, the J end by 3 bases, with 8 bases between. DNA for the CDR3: TGTGCCAGCTCACCAAGTAACTACTACGAGCAGTACTTC. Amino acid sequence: CASSPSNYYEQYF.

CDR3 protein: CASSLNPGDGTQYF. The DNA of the CDR3 is TGCGCCAGCAGCCTAAATCCAGGGGACGGGACCCAGTACTTC. This chain joins TRBV4-1 and TRBJ2-5, with D tentatively TRBD1 (6 bases). This CDR3 region has 14 residues. The V gene's germline CDR1 is MGHRA and CDR2 YSYEKL. Trimming cost V 4 bases and J 7 bases, with 16 bases left between them.